The 30 T cell receptor beta chains given below trace back to one sample, sequenced in a study of blood T cell repertoires in COVID-19. Profiled with immunoSEQ multiplex PCR; TCRdb holds only in-frame clones, not every one. Of 45,000 to 65,000 clones listed, more than 70% are singletons. The sequenced sample consisted of peripheral blood. The receptors were gathered from a human donor in a cohort sampled during active COVID-19.

This chain uses TRBV30 with TRBJ1-2; the D gene is possibly TRBD1 (5 bases). V was pared by 0 bases and J by 9 bases, with 23 bases between. CDR3 size: 16 residues. The germline CDR1 and CDR2 sequences are GTSNPN and SVGIG (reference sequence). Here the CDR3 reads CAWSVSRVRPASSYTF. CDR3 nucleotides: TGTGCCTGGAGTGTAAGCAGGGTTAGGCCAGCCAGTAGCTACACCTTC.

This chain uses TRBV4-3 with TRBJ2-7; D uncertain. The CDR3 extends over 13 amino acids. The V gene lost 0 bases and the J gene lost 3 bases, with 6 bases spanning the gap. CDR1 LGHNA and CDR2 YSLEER come from the germline V gene. As DNA, the CDR3 is TGCGCCAGCAGCCAAGAAGCCTTCTACGAGCAGTACTTC. It yields the protein CASSQEAFYEQYF.

The chain has TRBV7-2 and TRBJ1-1; D gene uncertain. Trimming stripped 5 bases from V and 0 bases from J, with 10 bases between. CDR3 length: 14 residues. CDR1 and CDR2 (germline): SGHTA, FQGNSA. The CDR3 spells CASSPSGVNTEAFF. The CDR3 nucleotides are TGTGCCAGCAGCCCGTCAGGCGTGAACACTGAAGCTTTCTTT.

The chain couples TRBV5-5 to TRBJ1-2, with D possibly matching TRBD1 (5 bases). The CDR3 contains 16 residues. CDR1 SGHKS and CDR2 YYEKEE come from the germline V gene (reference sequence). V dropped 4 bases and J dropped 0 bases, with 16 bases sitting between them. CDR3 sequence (DNA): TGTGCCAGCAGCACAGGAAGGACCCAAGCTAACTATGGCTACACCTTC. Amino acid sequence: CASSTGRTQANYGYTF. Full variable domain (missing parts from reference TRBV5-5 and TRBJ1-2): DAGVTQSPTHLIKTRGQQVTLRCSPISGHKSVSWYQQVLGQGPQFIFQYYEKEERGRGNFPDRFSARQFPNYSSELNVNALLLGDSALYLCASSTGRTQANYGYTFGSGTRLTVV.

The CDR3 bases are TGCGCCAGCTCCATTGGACTGAACAATGAGCAGTTCTTC. This sequence encodes CASSIGLNNEQFF. The V and J genes are TRBV10-1 and TRBJ2-1, with a possible D match to TRBD2 (5 bases). Germline CDR1 reads WNHNN; CDR2 reads SYGVQD (reference sequence). The CDR3 has 13 residues. The V end was cut by 8 bases, the J end by 5 bases, with 13 bases between.

J is TRBJ2-6 and V is TRBV9; perhaps TRBD2 as D (6 bases). The CDR3 spans 19 residues. Per the germline V gene, CDR1 is SGDLS and CDR2 is YYNGEE. The V end was cut by 4 bases, the J end by 3 bases, with 23 bases between. CDR3 in DNA: TGTGCCAGCAGCCCTGGGACCCCCCCCGGGGGAAGTGGGGCCAACGTCCTGACTTTC. This encodes CASSPGTPPGGSGANVLTF.

The chain has TRBV7-9 and TRBJ1-1; D uncertain. Trimming removed 6 bases at V and 3 bases at J, with 17 bases between. The length of the CDR3 is 15 residues. Germline-derived CDR1 and CDR2 are SEHNR and FQNEAQ (reference sequence). This CDR3 is CASRLDGRRDTEAFF. DNA of the CDR3: TGTGCCAGCAGATTGGATGGGAGACGGGACACTGAAGCTTTCTTT. Variable domain in full (rest from reference TRBV7-9 and TRBJ1-1): DTGVSQNPRHKITKRGQNVTFRCDPISEHNRLYWYRQTLGQGPEFLTYFQNEAQLEKSRLLSDRFSAERPKGSFSTLEIQRTEQGDSAMYLCASRLDGRRDTEAFFGQGTRLTVV.

This chain joins TRBV3-1 (or the pseudogene TRBV3-2) and TRBJ1-1, with 8 nucleotides matching TRBD1. V was clipped by 1 base and J by 6 bases; unmatched bases: 7. The germline CDR1 and CDR2 sequences are LGHDT and YNNKEL (reference sequence). The CDR3 spans 15 residues. The CDR3 sequence: CASSQVGQGGAEAFF. The DNA of the CDR3 is TGTGCCAGCAGCCAAGTCGGACAGGGAGGCGCTGAAGCTTTCTTT.

The V and J genes are TRBV12-3 or TRBV12-4 and TRBJ1-4; D gene ambiguous. Trimming left V 2 bases short and J 12 bases short, with 13 bases between. The CDR3 has 13 amino acids. Here the CDR3 DNA reads TGTGCCAGCAGTTTATTAGGCCGGGGAGAACTGTTTTTT. Protein product: CASSLLGRGELFF.

This clone has more than one count but fewer than ten. The chain couples TRBV6-6 to TRBJ1-5; 11 nucleotides align to TRBD1. After removal of 6 bases from V and 7 bases from J, the junction contained 8 bases not matched to a gene. CDR1 is MNHNY and CDR2 is SVGAGI in the germline V gene (reference sequence). The length of the CDR3 is 15 residues. In DNA, the CDR3 is TGTGCCAGCAGACCCCGGACAGGGGGCATGCAGCCCCAGCATTTT. It codes for CASRPRTGGMQPQHF.

The genes are TRBV19 and TRBJ1-5; 9 bases align to TRBD1. V lost 8 bases to trimming and J lost 9 bases; unmatched junction nucleotides: 14. There are 15 residues in the CDR3. In germline, CDR1 is LNHDA, CDR2 SQIVND (reference sequence). DNA of the CDR3: TGTGCCAGTCGGACCGGGACAGGGTGGGCTCGGCCCCAGCATTTT. Translating it yields CASRTGTGWARPQHF.

The rearrangement joins TRBV4-3 to TRBJ1-2; 7 bases are a match to TRBD1. Germline V gives CDR1 LGHNA, CDR2 YSLEER. The CDR3 loop spans 15 amino acids. The junction had 11 bases not matched to a gene; V was cut back by 4 bases and J by 6 bases. The CDR3 loop reads CASSPGRTGPNGYTF. DNA of the CDR3: TGCGCCAGCAGCCCTGGACGGACAGGTCCTAATGGCTACACCTTC.

CDR3 protein: CASSDGTASTDTQYF. The DNA of the CDR3 is TGCGCCAGCAGTGACGGGACAGCTAGCACAGATACGCAGTATTTT. The chain combines TRBV10-1 with TRBJ2-3; 7 nucleotides line up with TRBD1. The V segment lost 3 bases and the J segment 0 bases; nucleotides outside the gene matches: 3. In germline, CDR1 is WNHNN, CDR2 SYGVQD (reference sequence). The CDR3 extends over 15 amino acids.

The CDR3, as DNA: TGCGCCAGCAGCCCCTTTACGGAGCTCTGGCTAGCCAAAAACATTCAGTACTTC. Amino acids: CASSPFTELWLAKNIQYF. The V and J genes are TRBV5-1 and TRBJ2-4; no clear D gene. CDR1 SGHRS and CDR2 YFSETQ come from the germline V gene. Trimming shortened V by 4 bases and J by 0 bases, and 20 bases separated the two germline ends. The CDR3 consists of 18 residues.

V gene TRBV18 combines with J gene TRBJ1-2; 7 bases line up with TRBD1. Germline CDR1 and CDR2: KGHSH and LQKENI. The CDR3 has 16 amino acids. Trimming removed 6 bases from V and 4 bases from J; junction bases left unmatched: 14. This chain's CDR3 is CASSLEGGDGGYGYTF. The CDR3 DNA follows: TGTGCCAGCTCCCTAGAAGGGGGCGACGGAGGCTATGGCTACACCTTC.

The chain links TRBV21-1 to TRBJ2-3; the table assigns TRBD2, which was not confirmed against the DNA. TRBV21-1 is deemed a pseudogene. The CDR3 contains 18 residues. This CDR3 reads CANWGGLAGESRTDTQYF. DNA of the CDR3: TGTGCCAACTGGGGGGGACTAGCGGGGGAAAGCCGCACAGATACGCAGTATTTT.

This sequence joins TRBV21-1 and TRBJ2-7; the table's TRBD1 call for D was not verified on the DNA. TRBV21-1 is recorded as a pseudogene. The CDR3 has 16 residues. In nucleotides, the CDR3 is TGTGCCAGCAGCAAACAAAAGGGGCAGGAGTGGTACGAGCAGTACTTC. Translation gives CASSKQKGQEWYEQYF.

This clone occurred a few times. This rearrangement joins TRBV7-9 to TRBJ1-6; perhaps TRBD1 as D (5 bases). The CDR3 runs 14 residues. Germline CDR1 SEHNR, CDR2 FQNEAQ (reference sequence). Trimming left V 5 bases short and J 7 bases short, with 12 bases between. The CDR3 nucleotides read TGTGCCAGCAGCCGCCAGGGTGGGAATTCACCCCTCCACTTT. Amino acid sequence: CASSRQGGNSPLHF.

The chain joins TRBV3-1 (or the pseudogene TRBV3-2) to TRBJ1-1; a weak D match, TRBD1 (5 bases). V lost 0 bases and J lost 1, with 15 bases in between. CDR1 LGHDT and CDR2 YNNKEL come from the germline V gene (reference sequence). CDR3 length equals 17 residues. The CDR3 spells CASSQDVGHSTNTEAFF. The CDR3 DNA reads as TGTGCCAGCAGCCAAGATGTAGGACACTCAACGAACACTGAAGCTTTCTTT.

The chain is built from TRBV19 and TRBJ2-3; tentative D call: TRBD2 (6 bases). CDR1 and CDR2 from the germline V gene are LNHDA and SQIVND (reference sequence). Trimming stripped 5 bases from V and 6 bases from J, with 15 bases between. The CDR3 consists of 14 residues. Here the CDR3 reads CASSWQGGRDTQYF. The CDR3 DNA follows: TGTGCCAGTAGTTGGCAGGGAGGAAGGGATACGCAGTATTTT. The full variable domain, its missing parts supplied by reference TRBV19 and TRBJ2-3, is DGGITQSPKYLFRKEGQNVTLSCEQNLNHDAMYWYRQDPGQGLRLIYYSQIVNDFQKGDIAEGYSVSREKKESFPLTVTSAQKNPTAFYLCASSWQGGRDTQYFGPGTRLTVL.

This clone was seen a single time. The J gene is TRBJ2-5, the V gene TRBV12-5, with D possibly being TRBD1 (5 bases). Germline values: CDR1 LGHNT, CDR2 FRNRAP. The CDR3 has 17 residues. The V end was cut by 0 bases, the J end by 1 base, with 15 bases between. DNA of the CDR3: TGTGCTAGTGGTTTGGTAGGGCAGGGCTTCAGCCAAGAGACCCAGTACTTC. It is translated as CASGLVGQGFSQETQYF.

The chain links TRBV5-6 to TRBJ1-2; 7 positions agree with TRBD1. CDR3 length equals 18 residues. The germline V gene has CDR1 SGHDT and CDR2 YYEEEE. V dropped 4 bases and J dropped 4; count of bases not matched to a gene: 19. CDR3 DNA sequence: TGTGCCAGCAGCCCCCACCGTGTGCTAGACAGGGCAGGCTATGGCTACACCTTC. The encoded protein is CASSPHRVLDRAGYGYTF.

The chain recombines TRBV4-3 with TRBJ1-6, with D unresolved. Germline V CDR1 and CDR2: LGHNA, YSLEER. The germline V and J ends were trimmed by 3 bases and 10 bases, with 13 bases remaining between them. The CDR3 totals 14 residues. CDR3: CASSQGSFPSPLHF. DNA for the CDR3: TGCGCCAGCAGCCAGGGGAGTTTCCCGTCACCCCTCCACTTT.

J is TRBJ1-1 and V is TRBV15; D possibly corresponds to TRBD1 (5 bases). CDR1 and CDR2 (germline): LNHNV, YYDKDF (reference sequence). Between the trimmed V and J ends, which lost 5 bases and 11 bases, there was a span of 27 bases. This CDR3 is built from 16 residues. The CDR3 coding sequence is TGTGCCACCAGCCCCCAATTGGGGAGGACCGGGACGGCGGCTTTCTTT. It encodes CATSPQLGRTGTAAFF.

This clone was detected a few times. J is TRBJ2-7 and V is TRBV30; 10 nucleotides line up with TRBD1. This CDR3 has 16 residues. Germline lookup yields CDR1 GTSNPN and CDR2 SVGIG (reference sequence). V dropped 4 bases and J dropped 4; count of bases not matched to a gene: 13. This chain's CDR3 is CAWKSHGTGVSYEQYF. In DNA form, the CDR3 reads TGTGCCTGGAAAAGCCACGGGACAGGGGTTTCTTACGAGCAGTACTTC.

The chain links TRBV12-3 or TRBV12-4 to TRBJ2-7, with D perhaps matching TRBD1 (7 bases). The CDR3 runs 12 residues. V lost 5 bases to trimming and J lost 7 bases, with 12 bases between them. The CDR3, as DNA: TGTGCCAGCAGTCCCCAGGGGGGTGAGCAGTACTTC. Protein product: CASSPQGGEQYF.

The chain combines TRBV7-2 with TRBJ2-7; 10 bases are a match to TRBD2. The germline gives CDR1 SGHTA, CDR2 FQGNSA. V lost 1 base and J lost 1; bases outside the gene matches: 10. CDR3 length: 18 residues. CDR3 DNA sequence: TGTGCCAGCAGCTTAGATGCTAGCGGGGGCGATTTTTCCTACGAGCAGTACTTC. Translated, it gives CASSLDASGGDFSYEQYF.

V usage is TRBV5-1 and J usage is TRBJ1-4; weak D call: TRBD1 (6 bases). Trimming stripped 3 bases from V and 12 bases from J, with 15 bases between. This CDR3 contains 13 residues. CDR1 and CDR2 from the germline V gene are SGHRS and YFSETQ. This CDR3 is CASSSGQPEELFF. In nucleotides, the CDR3 is TGCGCCAGCAGCTCTGGACAGCCGGAGGAACTGTTTTTT.

This clone was counted once. The chain combines TRBV4-2 with TRBJ2-7, with 7 bases identical to TRBD2. The CDR3 totals 15 residues. CDR1 is LGHNA, CDR2 YNFKEQ, per germline. Losses at the gene ends were 0 bases for V and 4 bases for J; bases not matched to a gene: 6. The CDR3 is CASSQETSFPYEQYF. CDR3 bases: TGTGCCAGCAGCCAAGAGACTAGCTTTCCTTACGAGCAGTACTTC.

The CDR3 protein is CASSPWRDSNQPQHF. CDR3 bases: TGTGCCAGCAGTCCATGGCGGGACAGTAATCAGCCCCAGCATTTT. The J gene is TRBJ1-5, the V gene TRBV27; TRBD1 aligns across 7 bases. Germline V CDR1 and CDR2: MNHEY, SMNVEV (reference sequence). This CDR3 has 15 amino acids. J was trimmed by 4 bases and V by 5 bases; bases with no gene match: 8.